This T cell receptor (beta chain) was recovered during a study of cytomegalovirus exposure and HLA in healthy donors. Overall study results and limits: Most TCRs appeared rarely, but some public TCRs recurred in many donors. TCR beta V- and J-gene trimming, according to a later analysis, was linked to a missense DCLRE1C variant.

Though probably carrying unrecorded immune exposures, donors were nominally healthy at sampling. The germline gives CDR1 MNHEY, CDR2 SVGAGI. The CDR3 runs 15 residues. Trimming removed 0 bases from V and 1 base from J; junction bases left unmatched: 2. A remark on this clone: Its antigen is currently unknown.

The PCR ran on 60 Vbeta and 13 Jbeta primers. Clones were sequenced by immunoSEQ multiplex PCR, and TCRdb holds only the in-frame ones, with some missing. Among about 130,000 clones listed, over 75% were seen once. The specimen sequenced was PBMCs. The chain links TRBV6-5 to TRBJ2-7, with 8 bases matching TRBD2. This TCR was sampled from a man aged 18 to 30 in good health and CMV-seropositive. This CDR3 is CASSYSLAGSYEQYF. In nucleotides, the CDR3 is TGTGCCAGCAGTTACTCGTTAGCGGGGTCCTACGAGCAGTACTTC.